This T cell receptor beta chain was recovered during a study of immune characteristics of hereditary and idiopathic chronic pancreatitis. For the wider study: The study examined local immune cells and TCRbeta repertoires in the pancreas in hereditary and idiopathic chronic pancreatitis, using control pancreases from organ donors for comparison. In total, roughly 5 control pancreases, seven or eight hereditary chronic pancreatitis pancreases and about six idiopathic chronic pancreatitis pancreases underwent TCRbeta sequencing. The gDNA-based approach was selected because the approach required minimal in vitro experimental manipulation of T cells infiltrating the pancreas. Overall results and qualifications from the work: Both chronic pancreatitis groups showed significantly increased TCRbeta repertoire diversity and reduced clonality versus controls. Because patient tissue could only be obtained at the time of TPIAT, differences in disease duration may have influenced the immune findings. Numbers of productive TCR rearrangements correlated positively with disease severity scores among roughly 14 chronic pancreatitis patients. Hereditary and idiopathic chronic pancreatitis differed in Vbeta-Jbeta gene family usage, including TRBV10, TRBV19, TRBV23 and TRBV5. The study did not include chronic pancreatitis caused by alcohol use.

As to this clone: No cognate antigen has been identified for it. No much larger clone exists at a distance of one base, and base qualities are not known.

Chronic pancreatitis pancreas tissue was obtained from patients undergoing total pancreatectomy with islet autotransplantation (TPIAT). Included chronic pancreatitis patients had no known history of diabetes. Genomic DNA was extracted directly from bulk pancreas tissue, without T cell sorting, for TCRbeta sequencing. No particular cause of disease was identified in the patients with idiopathic chronic pancreatitis. Pancreas tissues from patients and organ donors were collected consecutively at two US centers. Libraries came from the immunoSEQ multiplex PCR assay. From pancreatic genomic DNA, the TCRbeta CDR3 region and adjacent sequences were amplified and sequenced. On the authors' methods: Repertoire diversity was measured as a mean normalized Shannon-Wiener index, alongside productive clonality and productive rearrangement counts. Control and chronic pancreatitis repertoire metrics were compared with the nonparametric Mann-Whitney U test. CDR3beta sequences with identical amino acid composition and length across subjects were defined as shared clonotypes. TCRdb re-hosts the immuneACCESS table, in-frame sequences only. Its copies lack some clones; in the studies checked, an unresolved V gene accounts for under half of them, and the cause for the rest is not known. That table gives V, J and clone size, and the DNA gave D and trimming. The sample data list around 9,400 clones, and about four fifths of these were observed just once. Approximately 14% of the sample is held by the ten biggest clonotypes.

CDR1 is given as SNHLY and CDR2 as FYNNEI, both from the germline V gene. V loses 1 base, J loses 10 bases, and the germline ends lie 11 bases apart. From the cysteine through the valine, the CDR3 covers 12 amino acids. Of all the DNA, just the CDR3 is kept, 36 bases in frame from base 1. The clonotype originates from a human donor with chronic pancreatitis. Sequencing used pancreas tissue with idiopathic chronic pancreatitis. The cell subset or site label for this specimen denotes: chronic pancreatitis without an identified cause. The chain uses TRBV2 and TRBJ2-7, with TRBD1 as a weak D call on 5 bases. The CDR3 loop reads CASSEGGQIQYV. The DNA reads as follows: TGTGCCAGCAGTGAAGGGGGCCAAATACAGTACGTC.